One sample yielded the 15 T cell receptor beta chains listed below, sequenced in a study of CD8 T cells in ankylosing spondylitis. Each CDR3 protein is one row after TCRdb ran MiXCR on the 5' RACE reads. The table shows around 230,000 distinct CDR3 sequences, with 8% to 10% occurring only once. The specimen was blood, either unsorted or a sorted T cell fraction (not recorded which). These receptors were collected from a female donor with ankylosing spondylitis or in good health (not recorded which).

This clonotype was detected many times. The V call is TRBV29-1, the J call TRBJ2-3; D may be TRBD2 (7 bases). V was trimmed by 8 bases and J by 4 bases, leaving 16 bases between them. Germline V gene lookup returns CDR1 SQVTM and CDR2 ANQGSEA. The length of the CDR3 is 13 residues. As DNA, the CDR3 is TGCAGCTCGAGAGGGGGGGGGGCAGATACGCAGTATTTT. Amino acids: CSSRGGGADTQYF.

This clonotype showed up many times. V is TRBV4-3 and J is TRBJ2-6; possibly TRBD2 for D (5 bases). This CDR3 region has 18 residues. Trimming removed 3 bases from V and 0 bases from J, with 15 bases in between. Germline-derived CDR1 and CDR2 are LGHNA and YSLEER. This CDR3 is CASSQGADHFSGANVLTF. For the CDR3, the DNA is TGCGCCAGCAGCCAGGGAGCGGATCACTTCTCTGGGGCCAACGTCCTGACTTTC.

The table lists this clonotype with a count of one. One base away lies a much larger clone, so this may be a sequencing read error. V usage is TRBV12-3 or TRBV12-4 and J usage is TRBJ2-4, with 8 bases that match TRBD1. This CDR3 is built from 16 residues. The CDR3 loop reads CSSSDSPTEQGDIQYF. The CDR3 DNA is TGTTCCAGCAGTGACAGCCCGACAGAACAGGGGGACATTCAGTACTTC.

This clonotype came up many times. The J gene is TRBJ1-6, the V gene TRBV12-3 or TRBV12-4; 7 nucleotides match TRBD1. The CDR3 totals 14 residues. J was trimmed by 10 bases and V by 6 bases; bases with no gene match: 9. CDR3 in amino acids: CASREGAFESPLHF. The CDR3 DNA reads TGTGCCAGCAGGGAGGGGGCGTTCGAGTCACCCCTCCACTTT.

This clonotype was seen many times. J is TRBJ1-2 and V is TRBV7-2; a possible D gene is TRBD1 (6 bases). Germline-derived CDR1 and CDR2 are SGHTA and FQGNSA. This CDR3 comprises 13 residues. V shed 1 base and J shed 8 bases, with 11 bases lying between them. This CDR3 reads CASSLGRGEGYTF. For the CDR3, the DNA is TGTGCCAGCAGCTTAGGCAGGGGTGAGGGCTACACCTTC.

This clonotype was observed at least ten times. This chain links TRBV5-1 with TRBJ2-7, with TRBD1 as a possible D gene (6 bases). CDR3 size: 14 residues. Trimming took 0 bases from V and 7 from J, leaving 14 bases between them. Germline V gives CDR1 SGHRS, CDR2 YFSETQ. The CDR3, as DNA: TGCGCCAGCAGCTTGGTTCAGGGGCCAGGGGAGCAGTACTTC. Protein sequence: CASSLVQGPGEQYF. Supplemented by reference TRBV5-1 and TRBJ2-7, the full variable domain reads KAGVTQTPRYLIKTRGQQVTLSCSPISGHRSVSWYQQTPGQGLQFLFEYFSETQRNKGNFPGRFSGRQFSNSRSEMNVSTLELGDSALYLCASSLVQGPGEQYFGPGTRLTVT.

This clonotype was seen ten or more times. The chain couples TRBV7-2 to TRBJ2-1, with 9 positions matching TRBD1. This CDR3 has 15 amino acids. Germline-derived CDR1 and CDR2 are SGHTA and FQGNSA. V lost 5 bases and J lost 3; bases outside the gene matches: 5. The CDR3 DNA reads TGTGCCAGCAGCAGGGGACAGGGATTCTACAATGAGCAGTTCTTC. It translates to CASSRGQGFYNEQFF.

This clonotype was observed at least ten times. The chain carries TRBV12-3 or TRBV12-4 and TRBJ1-2; D is uncertain. The CDR3 consists of 13 residues. V lost 7 bases, J lost 8 bases, and 17 bases lay in between. For the CDR3, the DNA is TGTGCCAGCACAGGATTCGCCAACGGCGGCTACACCTTC. It is translated as CASTGFANGGYTF.

This clonotype has at least ten counts. The chain links TRBV10-3 to TRBJ2-7, with TRBD1 matching 7 bases. V gave up 3 bases and J gave up 2 bases; unmatched junction bases: 7. The germline gives CDR1 ENHRY, CDR2 SYGVKD. There are 15 residues in the CDR3. The CDR3 region is CAISDGRGTTYEQYF. CDR3 coding DNA: TGTGCCATCAGTGATGGCAGGGGGACAACCTACGAGCAGTACTTC.

The sample holds many counts of this clonotype. This rearrangement joins TRBV27 to TRBJ2-7; tentatively, D is TRBD2 (6 bases). Germline CDR1 and CDR2: MNHEY and SMNVEV (reference sequence). The V end lost 5 bases, the J end lost 1 base, and 15 bases lay between the germline ends. The CDR3 totals 15 residues. CDR3 DNA: TGTGCCAGCAGTCCTACCCTAGCGATATCCTACGAGCAGTACTTC. Protein: CASSPTLAISYEQYF.

In regard to this clonotype: A much larger clone differs by one base, so this may be a read error. This chain joins TRBV12-3 or TRBV12-4 and TRBJ2-7; D uncertain. The CDR3 spans 13 residues. CDR3 DNA: TGTACCAGCAGCCCCTCGGTGTTCTACGAGCAGTACTTC. This encodes CTSSPSVFYEQYF.

The chain is built from TRBV7-2 and TRBJ2-1, with 7 positions matching TRBD2. CDR1 and CDR2 (germline): SGHTA, FQGNSA. The CDR3 has 13 amino acids. J gave up 10 bases and V 4 bases, and 7 bases lay outside the gene matches. The CDR3 here is CASSYPREGEQFF. The CDR3 DNA follows: TGTGCCAGCAGCTACCCTAGGGAGGGCGAGCAGTTCTTC.

This clonotype was detected many times. V is TRBV5-1 and J is TRBJ1-2, with D maybe TRBD1 (6 bases). The CDR3 loop spans 13 amino acids. The germline V gene has CDR1 SGHRS and CDR2 YFSETQ. V was clipped by 4 bases and J by 6 bases, with 13 bases between them. In DNA form, the CDR3 reads TGCGCCAGCAGCAAGGACAGTGGGGATGGCTACACCTTC. Its protein is CASSKDSGDGYTF. Using reference TRBV5-1 and TRBJ1-2 for the parts outside the CDR3, the full variable domain is KAGVTQTPRYLIKTRGQQVTLSCSPISGHRSVSWYQQTPGQGLQFLFEYFSETQRNKGNFPGRFSGRQFSNSRSEMNVSTLELGDSALYLCASSKDSGDGYTFGSGTRLTVV.

This chain links TRBV15 with TRBJ2-1, with D possibly TRBD2 on 6 matching bases. The germline CDR1 and CDR2 sequences are LNHNV and YYDKDF (reference sequence). The CDR3 is 13 amino acids. The CDR3 spells CDILGGSYNEQFF. Here the CDR3 DNA reads TGTGACATCTTGGGGGGCTCCTACAATGAGCAGTTCTTC.

This chain connects TRBV11-2 to TRBJ2-1; no clear D. Trimming pared 1 base from V and 8 bases from J, leaving 6 bases between. The V gene's germline CDR1 is SGHAT and CDR2 FQNNGV. The CDR3 runs 12 residues. The CDR3 reads CASSLAGYEQFF. The CDR3 region has the DNA TGTGCCAGCAGCTTAGCCGGCTATGAGCAGTTCTTC.